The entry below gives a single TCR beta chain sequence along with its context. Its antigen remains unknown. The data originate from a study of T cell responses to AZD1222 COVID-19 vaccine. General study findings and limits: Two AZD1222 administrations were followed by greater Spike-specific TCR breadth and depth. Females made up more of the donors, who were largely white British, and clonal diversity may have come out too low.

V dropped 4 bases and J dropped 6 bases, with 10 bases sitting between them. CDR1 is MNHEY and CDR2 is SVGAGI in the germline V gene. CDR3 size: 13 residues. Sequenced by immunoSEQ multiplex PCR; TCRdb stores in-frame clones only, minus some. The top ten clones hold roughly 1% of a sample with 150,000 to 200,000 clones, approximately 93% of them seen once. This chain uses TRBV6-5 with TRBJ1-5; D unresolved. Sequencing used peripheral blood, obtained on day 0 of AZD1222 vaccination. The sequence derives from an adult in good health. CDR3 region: CASSWGPGQPQHF. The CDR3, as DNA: TGTGCCAGCAGTTGGGGTCCGGGTCAGCCCCAGCATTTT.